This TCR beta chain came from a study of CD8+ T cells in alopecia areata. The sequencing template was cDNA reverse transcribed from extracted RNA. The data were produced by immunoSEQ multiplex PCR, yet TCRdb's version contains in-frame clones alone and is incomplete. The sample includes roughly 150,000 clones, under 60% of them seen just once. The V segment lost 4 bases and the J segment 4 bases; nucleotides outside the gene matches: 3. CDR1 and CDR2 (germline): SEHNR, FQNEAQ (reference sequence). The CDR3 covers 14 residues. The source is a human donor with alopecia areata. V gene TRBV7-9 combines with J gene TRBJ2-7; 11 nucleotides align to TRBD2. Sequenced material: CD8+ T cells sorted from blood, taken at week 0. CDR3 in DNA: TGTGCCAGCAGCTCTAGCGGGGGGAGTTACGAGCAGTACTTC. Protein product: CASSSSGGSYEQYF.